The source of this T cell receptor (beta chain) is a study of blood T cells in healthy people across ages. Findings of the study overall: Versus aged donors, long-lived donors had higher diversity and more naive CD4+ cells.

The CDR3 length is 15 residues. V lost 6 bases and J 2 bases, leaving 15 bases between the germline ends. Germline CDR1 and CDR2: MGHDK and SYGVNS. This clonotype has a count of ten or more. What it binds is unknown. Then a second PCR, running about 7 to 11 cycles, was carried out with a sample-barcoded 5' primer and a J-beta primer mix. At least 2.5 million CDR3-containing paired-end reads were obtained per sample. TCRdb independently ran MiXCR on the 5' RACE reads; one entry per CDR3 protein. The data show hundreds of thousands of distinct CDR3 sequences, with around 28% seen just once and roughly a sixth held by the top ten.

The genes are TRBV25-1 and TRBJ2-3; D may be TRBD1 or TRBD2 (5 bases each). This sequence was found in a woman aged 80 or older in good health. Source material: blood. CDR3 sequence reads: CASSGRGTVTDTQYF. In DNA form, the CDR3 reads TGTGCCAGCAGCGGACGAGGGACGGTCACAGATACGCAGTATTTT.